These 14 T cell receptor beta chains were all obtained from the same sample, sequenced in a study of blood T cells in healthy people across ages. Using a J-beta primer mix together with a sample-barcoded 5' primer, a second PCR was run for roughly 7 to 11 cycles. TCRdb reprocessed the 5' RACE reads via MiXCR and lists one record per CDR3 protein. Of 850,000 to 1,000,000 distinct CDR3 sequences listed, just over 50% are singletons. The sample taken for sequencing was blood. These receptors came from a woman aged 55-70 years in good health.

The chain links TRBV7-8 to TRBJ2-1, with D perhaps matching TRBD2 (6 bases). Germline V lookup: CDR1 SGHVS, CDR2 FQNEAQ. Trimming took off 3 bases at V and 4 bases at J, with 13 bases between the two ends. The CDR3 is 15 residues long. This chain's CDR3 is CASSFPGEIYNEQFF. CDR3 DNA: TGTGCCAGCAGCTTCCCGGGAGAGATTTACAATGAGCAGTTCTTC.

The chain is built from TRBV6-2 or TRBV6-3 and TRBJ2-7; D gene uncertain. This CDR3 is built from 13 residues. Trimming took 5 bases from V and 4 from J, leaving 12 bases between them. Germline CDR1 and CDR2: MNHEY and SVGEGT. The CDR3 DNA follows: TGTGCCAGCAGTCCTTATCAAGGGTACGAGCAGTACTTC. This sequence encodes CASSPYQGYEQYF.

As for this clonotype: The junction differs from germline at one of its ends, possibly a read error. The chain combines TRBV10-3 with TRBJ2-7; D could derive from TRBD1 or TRBD2 (5 bases each). CDR1 ENHRY and CDR2 SYGVKD come from the germline V gene. This CDR3 region has 15 residues. As DNA, the CDR3 is TGTGCCGTCAGTGAGCCGGGACCCGGCGCCTACGAGCAGTACTTC. It codes for CAVSEPGPGAYEQYF.

This sequence joins TRBV5-6 and TRBJ2-7, with 10 nucleotides matching TRBD2. V lost 4 bases and J lost 3; bases outside the gene matches: 7. The CDR3 runs 15 residues. Germline CDR1 SGHDT, CDR2 YYEEEE. CDR3 DNA: TGTGCCAGCAGCCCGGGACTAGCGCGAATCTACGAGCAGTACTTC. This translates into CASSPGLARIYEQYF.

The rearrangement joins TRBV4-1 to TRBJ1-2; D unresolved. The germline gives CDR1 MGHRA, CDR2 YSYEKL. This CDR3 region has 13 residues. V was trimmed by 2 bases and J by 6 bases, leaving 10 bases between them. DNA of the CDR3: TGCGCCAGCAGCCAACAGTTCCTGGATGGCTACACCTTC. It codes for CASSQQFLDGYTF.

This clonotype was seen once. The chain carries TRBV20-1 and TRBJ2-1, with D maybe TRBD2 (6 bases). Looked up from germline, CDR1 is DFQATT and CDR2 is SNEGSKA (reference sequence). Trimming pared 6 bases from V and 9 bases from J, leaving 12 bases between. The CDR3 is made up of 11 amino acids. The CDR3 region is CSARREVEQFF. In DNA, the CDR3 is TGCAGTGCGAGGCGGGAAGTTGAGCAGTTCTTC.

This clonotype was detected only once. The chain joins TRBV6-1 to TRBJ2-7, with 9 bases that match TRBD2. Germline loops: CDR1 MNHNS, CDR2 SASEGT. This CDR3 has 15 residues. J gave up 0 bases and V 11 bases, and 11 bases lay outside the gene matches. As DNA, the CDR3 is TGTGCCTGCCGCTTAGCGGGAGCCCCCTCCTACGAGCAGTACTTC. This encodes CACRLAGAPSYEQYF.

This chain uses TRBV20-1 with TRBJ2-1; the match to TRBD2 covers 14 bases. This CDR3 has 15 amino acids. V was pared by 6 bases and J by 7 bases, with 8 bases of the junction left unmatched. CDR1 and CDR2 (germline): DFQATT, SNEGSKA (reference sequence). The CDR3 here is CSADPGLAGVNEQFF. The CDR3, as DNA: TGCAGTGCCGACCCGGGACTAGCGGGAGTTAATGAGCAGTTCTTC.

The V and J genes are TRBV11-3 and TRBJ2-5, with TRBD2 identical over 11 bases. The CDR3 has 15 residues. Trimming at V came to 5 bases and at J to 11 bases, leaving 13 bases not matched to a gene. CDR1 and CDR2 (germline): SGHNT, YENEEA. CDR3 coding DNA: TGTGCCAGCAGCGTCCGGACTAGCGGGCTAAATGAGCAGTACTTC. The encoded protein is CASSVRTSGLNEQYF.

The V gene is TRBV12-3 or TRBV12-4, the J gene TRBJ2-5, with 10 positions matching TRBD1. The CDR3 has 15 residues. The J segment lost 11 bases and the V segment lost 6 bases, leaving 15 bases of the junction unmatched. In DNA form, the CDR3 reads TGTGCCAGCAGACTGGGGACAGGGGATTTCTATGAGCAGTACTTC. Residues: CASRLGTGDFYEQYF.

V usage is TRBV7-3 and J usage is TRBJ2-3; D unclear. CDR3 length: 15 amino acids. V dropped 6 bases and J dropped 3 bases, with 16 bases sitting between them. Germline V gives CDR1 SGHTA, CDR2 FQGTGA. The CDR3: CASSMAGVGTDTQYF. The DNA for the CDR3 is TGTGCCAGCAGTATGGCAGGAGTGGGGACAGATACGCAGTATTTT.

The rearrangement uses TRBV28 and TRBJ2-3; D not certain. V was pared by 6 bases and J by 1 base, with 17 bases between. The CDR3 sequence is 16 residues long. CDR1 is MDHEN and CDR2 is SYDVKM in the germline V gene. In DNA, the CDR3 is TGTGCCAGCAGAAATGACAAGTTTCCTGGCACAGATACGCAGTATTTT. Residues: CASRNDKFPGTDTQYF.

The chain uses TRBV20-1 and TRBJ2-5, with TRBD1 identical over 9 bases. CDR3 length equals 14 residues. The V segment lost 3 bases and the J segment 4 bases; nucleotides outside the gene matches: 6. Germline-derived CDR1 and CDR2 are DFQATT and SNEGSKA (reference sequence). CDR3 loop: CSASHRGLRETQYF. The DNA of the CDR3 is TGCAGTGCTAGTCACAGGGGGCTTCGAGAGACCCAGTACTTC.

The J gene is TRBJ2-5, the V gene TRBV28; D is tentatively TRBD1 or TRBD2 (5 bases each). Trimming cost V 4 bases and J 2 bases, with 8 bases left between them. This CDR3 region has 13 residues. Germline V gene sequence: CDR1 MDHEN, CDR2 SYDVKM. The CDR3 loop reads CASSSGTQETQYF. The CDR3 DNA follows: TGTGCCAGCAGTTCCGGGACGCAAGAGACCCAGTACTTC.